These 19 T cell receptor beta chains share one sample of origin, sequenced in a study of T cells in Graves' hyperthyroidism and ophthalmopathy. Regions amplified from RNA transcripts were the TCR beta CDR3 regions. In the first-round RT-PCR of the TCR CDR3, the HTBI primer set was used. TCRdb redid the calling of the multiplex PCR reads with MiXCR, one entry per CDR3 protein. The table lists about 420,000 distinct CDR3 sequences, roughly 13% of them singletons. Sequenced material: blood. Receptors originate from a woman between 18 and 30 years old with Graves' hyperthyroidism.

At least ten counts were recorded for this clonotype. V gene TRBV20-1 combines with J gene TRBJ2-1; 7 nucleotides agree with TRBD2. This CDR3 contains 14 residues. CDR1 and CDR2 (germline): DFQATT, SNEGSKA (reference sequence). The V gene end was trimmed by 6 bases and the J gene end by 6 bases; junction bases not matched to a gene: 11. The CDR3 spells CSAARWGGSNEQFF. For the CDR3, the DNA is TGCAGTGCGGCCCGTTGGGGAGGGAGCAATGAGCAGTTCTTC.

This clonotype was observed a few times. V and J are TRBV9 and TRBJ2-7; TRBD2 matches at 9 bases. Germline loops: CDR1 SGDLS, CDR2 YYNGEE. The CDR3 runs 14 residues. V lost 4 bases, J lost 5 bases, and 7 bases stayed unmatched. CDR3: CASSMREGLDEQYF. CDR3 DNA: TGTGCCAGCAGCATGCGGGAGGGCCTCGACGAGCAGTACTTC.

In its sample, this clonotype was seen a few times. For the CDR3, the DNA is TGCAGCGCCCCCGTGATAGTCGGGGAGACCCAGTACTTC. Protein sequence: CSAPVIVGETQYF. This chain uses TRBV29-1 with TRBJ2-5; D is unresolved. Trimming shortened V by 7 bases and J by 5 bases, and 17 bases separated the two germline ends. The germline V gene has CDR1 SQVTM and CDR2 ANQGSEA. The CDR3 totals 13 residues.

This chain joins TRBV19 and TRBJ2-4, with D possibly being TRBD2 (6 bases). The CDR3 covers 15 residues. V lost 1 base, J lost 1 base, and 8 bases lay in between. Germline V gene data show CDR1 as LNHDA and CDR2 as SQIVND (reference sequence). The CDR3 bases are TGTGCCAGTAGTATAGGGGGGGAGGCCAAAAACATTCAGTACTTC. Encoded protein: CASSIGGEAKNIQYF.

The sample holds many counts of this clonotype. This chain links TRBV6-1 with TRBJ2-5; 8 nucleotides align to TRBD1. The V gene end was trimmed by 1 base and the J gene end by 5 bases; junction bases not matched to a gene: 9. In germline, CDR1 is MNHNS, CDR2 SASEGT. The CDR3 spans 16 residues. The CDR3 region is CASSEGRDRGRETQYF. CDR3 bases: TGTGCCAGCAGTGAAGGTCGAGACAGGGGAAGGGAGACCCAGTACTTC.

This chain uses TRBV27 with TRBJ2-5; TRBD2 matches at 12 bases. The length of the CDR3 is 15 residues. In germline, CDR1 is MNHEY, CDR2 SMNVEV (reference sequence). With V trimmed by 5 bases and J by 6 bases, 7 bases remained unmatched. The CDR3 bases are TGTGCCAGCAGTGCACCTAGCGGGAGGGTGAAGACCCAGTACTTC. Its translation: CASSAPSGRVKTQYF.

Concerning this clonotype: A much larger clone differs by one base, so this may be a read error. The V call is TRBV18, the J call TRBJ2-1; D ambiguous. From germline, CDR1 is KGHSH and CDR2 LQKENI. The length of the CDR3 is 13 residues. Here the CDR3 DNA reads TGTGCCAGCTCACCAGCCGGATGGAATGGGCAGTTCTTC. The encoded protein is CASSPAGWNGQFF.

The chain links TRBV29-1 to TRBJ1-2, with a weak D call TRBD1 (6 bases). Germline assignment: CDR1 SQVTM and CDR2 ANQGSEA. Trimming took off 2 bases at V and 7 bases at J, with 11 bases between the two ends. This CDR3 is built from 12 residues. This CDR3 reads CSVEKTGIGYTF. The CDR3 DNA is TGCAGCGTTGAAAAAACAGGGATTGGCTACACCTTC.

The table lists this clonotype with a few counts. The DNA for the CDR3 is TGTGCCACCAGCAGAGATCCAGACGGGGGACCCACCGGGGAGCTGTTTTTT. This codes for CATSRDPDGGPTGELFF. This chain connects TRBV15 to TRBJ2-2; tentatively, D is TRBD2 (6 bases). This CDR3 is built from 17 residues. Germline lookup yields CDR1 LNHNV and CDR2 YYDKDF (reference sequence). V lost 0 bases and J 4 bases, leaving 15 bases between the germline ends.

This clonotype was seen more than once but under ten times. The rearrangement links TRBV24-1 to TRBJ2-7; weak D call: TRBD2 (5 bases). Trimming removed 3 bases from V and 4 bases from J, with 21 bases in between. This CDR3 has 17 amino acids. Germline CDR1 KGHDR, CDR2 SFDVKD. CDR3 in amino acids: CATSDGRARATLYEQYF. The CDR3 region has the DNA TGTGCCACCAGTGATGGGCGGGCGAGGGCGACCCTTTACGAGCAGTACTTC.

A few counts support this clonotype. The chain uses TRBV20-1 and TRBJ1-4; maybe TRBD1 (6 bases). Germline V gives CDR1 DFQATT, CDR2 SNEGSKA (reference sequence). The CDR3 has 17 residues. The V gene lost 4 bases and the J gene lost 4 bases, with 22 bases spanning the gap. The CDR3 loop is CSANPSSGGAGNEKLFF. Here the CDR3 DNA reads TGCAGTGCTAACCCTTCCTCCGGGGGCGCGGGTAATGAAAAACTGTTTTTT.

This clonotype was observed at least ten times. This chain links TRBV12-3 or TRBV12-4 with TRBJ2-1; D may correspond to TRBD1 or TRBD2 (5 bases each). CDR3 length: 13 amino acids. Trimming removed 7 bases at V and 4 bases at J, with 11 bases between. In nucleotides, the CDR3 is TGTGCCAGCACCCTGGGGGAATACAATGAGCAGTTCTTC. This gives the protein CASTLGEYNEQFF.

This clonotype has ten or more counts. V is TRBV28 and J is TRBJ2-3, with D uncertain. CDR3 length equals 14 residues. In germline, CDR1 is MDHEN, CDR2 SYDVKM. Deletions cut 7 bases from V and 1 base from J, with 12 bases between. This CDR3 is CASNNIEGTDTQYF. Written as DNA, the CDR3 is TGTGCCAGCAACAATATCGAGGGCACAGATACGCAGTATTTT.

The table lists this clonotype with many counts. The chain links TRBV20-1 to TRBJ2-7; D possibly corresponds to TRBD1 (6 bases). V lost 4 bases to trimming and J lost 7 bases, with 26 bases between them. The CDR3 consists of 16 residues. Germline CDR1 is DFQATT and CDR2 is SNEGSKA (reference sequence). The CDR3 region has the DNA TGCAGTGCTACCCCCGCCCGCAGGGGCCCGGCGGGTGAGCAGTACTTC. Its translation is CSATPARRGPAGEQYF.

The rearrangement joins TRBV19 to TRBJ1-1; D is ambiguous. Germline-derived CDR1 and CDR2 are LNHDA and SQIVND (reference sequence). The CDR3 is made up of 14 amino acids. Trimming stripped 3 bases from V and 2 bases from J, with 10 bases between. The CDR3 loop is CASSISISNTEAFF. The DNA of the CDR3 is TGTGCCAGTAGTATCTCAATAAGTAACACTGAAGCTTTCTTT.

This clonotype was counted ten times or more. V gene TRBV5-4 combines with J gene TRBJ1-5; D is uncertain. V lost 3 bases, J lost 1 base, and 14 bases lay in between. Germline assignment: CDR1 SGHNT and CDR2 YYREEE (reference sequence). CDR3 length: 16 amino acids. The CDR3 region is CASSSGPADSNQPQHF. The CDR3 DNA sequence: TGTGCCAGCAGCTCAGGTCCGGCGGACAGCAATCAGCCCCAGCATTTT.

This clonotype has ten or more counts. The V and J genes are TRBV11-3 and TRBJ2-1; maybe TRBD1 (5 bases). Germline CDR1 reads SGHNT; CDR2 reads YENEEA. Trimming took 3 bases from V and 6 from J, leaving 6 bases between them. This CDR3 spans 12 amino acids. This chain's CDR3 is CASSFRANEQFF. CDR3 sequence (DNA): TGTGCCAGCAGCTTCAGGGCCAATGAGCAGTTCTTC.

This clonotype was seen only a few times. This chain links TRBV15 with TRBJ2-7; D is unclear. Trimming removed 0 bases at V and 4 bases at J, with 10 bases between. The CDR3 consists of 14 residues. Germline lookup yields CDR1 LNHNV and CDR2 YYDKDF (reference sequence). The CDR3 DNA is TGTGCCACCAGCAGAGATTCACAGAGATACGAGCAGTACTTC. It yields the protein CATSRDSQRYEQYF.

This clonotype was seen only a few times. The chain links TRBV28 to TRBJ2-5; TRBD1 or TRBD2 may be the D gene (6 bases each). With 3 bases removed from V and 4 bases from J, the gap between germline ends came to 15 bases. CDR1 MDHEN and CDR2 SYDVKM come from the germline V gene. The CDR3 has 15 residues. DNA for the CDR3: TGTGCCAGCAGTTTCGCAGGGGCCGGGGGAGAGACCCAGTACTTC. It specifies CASSFAGAGGETQYF.